These T cell receptor beta chains were read from a single sample in a study of OX40 agonist ivuxolimab in advanced cancers. Sequenced by immunoSEQ multiplex PCR; TCRdb stores in-frame clones only, minus some. The data show tens of thousands of clones, around 89% seen once. The sequencing here drew on CD4+ or CD8+ T cells sorted from blood, taken in a trial of the OX40 agonist ivuxolimab. Receptors originate from an adult with an advanced solid tumor such as melanoma, head and neck, liver or kidney cancer. CDR3s include the opening cysteine and the closing phenylalanine or tryptophan. A D gene is named only where the DNA matches it firmly. Size is omitted from some rows. Given values are once, few, many or a class for expanded clones.

CDR3aa,CDR3nt,v_gene,abundance,j_gene,len,d_gene
CASSLTSGRVGNEQFF,TGTGCCAGCAGTTTGACTAGCGGGAGAGTAGGGAATGAGCAGTTCTTC,TRBV2,-,TRBJ2-1,16,TRBD2
CASSLDGGINTGELFF,TGTGCCAGCAGCTTAGACGGGGGGATCAACACCGGGGAGCTGTTTTTT,TRBV7-3,-,TRBJ2-2,16,TRBD2
CASSLLLSRDWNNEQFF,TGTGCCAGCAGCCTCCTGCTATCGCGAGACTGGAACAATGAGCAGTTCTTC,TRBV14,-,TRBJ2-1,17,-
CASIQGDKTYEQYF,TGTGCCAGCATACAGGGGGACAAAACCTACGAGCAGTACTTC,TRBV2,-,TRBJ2-7,14,TRBD1
CASSPGLRNYNEQFF,TGCGCCAGCAGTCCGGGACTAAGGAATTACAATGAGCAGTTCTTC,TRBV5-1,-,TRBJ2-1,15,TRBD2
CASSKEDHTITFGTEAFF,TGCGCCAGCAGTAAAGAAGACCACACAATCACCTTTGGGACTGAAGCTTTCTTT,TRBV23-1,-,TRBJ1-1,18,-
CASSPRTDTQYF,TGTGCCAGCAGCCCTAGGACCGATACGCAGTATTTT,TRBV7-2,few,TRBJ2-3,12,-
CASSSTGGPSYEQYF,TGTGCCAGTAGTTCAACAGGGGGCCCTTCCTACGAGCAGTACTTC,TRBV19,-,TRBJ2-7,15,TRBD1
CSVENSGRQRYF,TGCAGCGTTGAGAATAGCGGGCGCCAAAGGTACTTC,TRBV29-1,-,TRBJ2-7,12,TRBD2
CASSPQVYSYNEQFF,TGTGCCAGCTCACCACAGGTGTACTCCTACAATGAGCAGTTCTTC,TRBV18,once,TRBJ2-1,15,-
CATLSPAGATQYF,TGTGCCACCTTGAGTCCGGCGGGGGCGACCCAGTACTTC,TRBV6-5,once,TRBJ2-5,13,-
CASSAVRELFF,TGTGCCAGCAGCGCAGTCCGGGAGCTGTTTTTT,TRBV7-9,once,TRBJ2-2,11,-
CAISASARAKDTQYF,TGTGCCATCAGTGCCTCCGCGCGAGCGAAGGATACGCAGTATTTT,TRBV10-3,few,TRBJ2-3,15,-
CASNDARPDTDTQYF,TGCGCCAGCAATGACGCAAGACCTGACACAGATACGCAGTATTTT,TRBV5-1,-,TRBJ2-3,15,-
CASRPQANYGYTF,TGTGCCAGCAGGCCACAAGCTAACTATGGCTACACCTTC,TRBV27,-,TRBJ1-2,13,-
CASSEQALRQGNQPQHF,TGTGCCAGCAGTGAACAGGCATTACGACAGGGCAATCAGCCCCAGCATTTT,TRBV2,-,TRBJ1-5,17,-